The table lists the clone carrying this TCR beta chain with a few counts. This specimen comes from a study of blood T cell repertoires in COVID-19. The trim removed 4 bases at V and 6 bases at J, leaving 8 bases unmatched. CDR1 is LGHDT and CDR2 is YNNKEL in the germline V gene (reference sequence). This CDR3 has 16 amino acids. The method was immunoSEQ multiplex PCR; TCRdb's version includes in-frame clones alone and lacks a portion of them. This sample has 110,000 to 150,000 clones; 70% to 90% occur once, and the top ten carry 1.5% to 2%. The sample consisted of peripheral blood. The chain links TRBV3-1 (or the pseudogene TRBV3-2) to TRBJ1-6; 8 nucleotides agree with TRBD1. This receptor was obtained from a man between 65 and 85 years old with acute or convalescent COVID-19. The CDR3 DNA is TGTGCCAGCAGCCTGGGGGGCGGACAGGGTAATTCACCCCTCCACTTT. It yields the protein CASSLGGGQGNSPLHF.